This TCR beta chain was identified during a study of T cell responses to AZD1222 COVID-19 vaccine. V lost 0 bases and J lost 9; bases outside the gene matches: 10. Germline V CDR1 and CDR2: SGHTS, YDEGEE. The CDR3 sequence is 16 residues long. Profiling relied on immunoSEQ multiplex PCR, and the TCRdb table lists in-frame clones only, not all of them. The sample gives around 84,000 clones, approximately 83% of which show up once; roughly 10% is in the top ten. Concerning this clone itself: The target antigen is unknown.

Regarding the study as a whole: The donor group comprised mostly white British people and more females; the analysis possibly underestimated clonal diversity. Baseline seropositivity occurred in only 5 to 7 AZD1222 recipients.

The clonotype originates from an adult who received the AZD1222 COVID-19 vaccine. Sequenced material: peripheral blood, taken 28 days after the second AZD1222 dose. The V call is TRBV5-8, the J call TRBJ2-7; 12 nucleotides agree with TRBD1. CDR3 sequence (DNA): TGTGCCAGCAGCTTGGTGGGGACAGGGGGCTACCGCGTGCAGTACTTC. It is translated as CASSLVGTGGYRVQYF.